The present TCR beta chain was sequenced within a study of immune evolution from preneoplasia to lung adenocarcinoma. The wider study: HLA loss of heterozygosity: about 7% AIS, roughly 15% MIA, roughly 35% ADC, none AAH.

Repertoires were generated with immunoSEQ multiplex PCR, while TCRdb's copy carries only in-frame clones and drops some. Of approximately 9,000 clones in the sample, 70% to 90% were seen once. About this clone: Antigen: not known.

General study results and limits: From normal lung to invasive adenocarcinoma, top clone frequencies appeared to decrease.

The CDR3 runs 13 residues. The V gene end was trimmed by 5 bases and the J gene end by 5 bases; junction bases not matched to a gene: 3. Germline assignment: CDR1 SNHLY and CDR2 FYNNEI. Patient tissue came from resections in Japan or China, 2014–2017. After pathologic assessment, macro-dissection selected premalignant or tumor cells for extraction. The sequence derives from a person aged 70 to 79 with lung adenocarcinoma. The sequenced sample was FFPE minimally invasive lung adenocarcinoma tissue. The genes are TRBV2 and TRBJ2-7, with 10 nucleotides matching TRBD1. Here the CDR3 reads CASSSDRGNEQYF. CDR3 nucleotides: TGTGCCAGCAGTTCGGACAGGGGGAACGAGCAGTACTTC.